A selection of T cell receptor beta chains follows, all from one sample in a study of shared clonotypes between healthy human individuals. The assay was immunoSEQ multiplex PCR, and TCRdb's table has in-frame clones only and misses some. The sample shows 550,000 to 600,000 clones, 95% to 98% of them seen only once. Sequencing was carried out using naive CD8+ T cells sorted from blood. Receptors were obtained from a man under 40 in good health. Each CDR3 is given with its conserved first and last residue. A D gene is named only where the DNA matches it firmly. Clone sizes are given selectively: once, few, many, or a class where the clone is expanded.

D: .; V: TRBV27; size: .; J: TRBJ2-7; CDR3: CASSLSPGGNYEQYF; DNA: TGTGCCAGCAGTTTATCCCCCGGAGGGAACTACGAGCAGTACTTC
D: .; V: TRBV12-5; size: once; J: TRBJ2-3; CDR3: CASGLQTVPRSPDTQYF; DNA: TGTGCTAGTGGTTTACAGACAGTTCCACGCTCACCAGATACGCAGTATTTT
D: .; V: TRBV6-5; size: .; J: TRBJ2-2; CDR3: CASSYSRGGGTGELFF; DNA: TGTGCCAGCAGTTACTCAAGGGGAGGGGGCACCGGGGAGCTGTTTTTT
D: TRBD1; V: TRBV5-5; size: .; J: TRBJ2-1; CDR3: CASSYLQGATDEQFF; DNA: TGTGCCAGCAGTTACCTACAGGGGGCCACGGATGAGCAGTTCTTC
D: .; V: TRBV10-1; size: .; J: TRBJ2-7; CDR3: CASSGQDTSYEQYF; DNA: TGCGCCAGCAGTGGGCAGGATACTTCCTACGAGCAGTACTTC
D: .; V: TRBV11-2; size: .; J: TRBJ2-5; CDR3: CASGVLTRRETQYF; DNA: TGTGCCAGCGGGGTTTTGACTAGGAGGGAGACCCAGTACTTC
D: .; V: TRBV27; size: .; J: TRBJ1-2; CDR3: CASSYFAVGGYTF; DNA: TGTGCCAGCAGTTATTTTGCAGTGGGCGGCTACACCTTC
D: .; V: TRBV11-2; size: .; J: TRBJ2-5; CDR3: CASRAPGAVETQYF; DNA: TGTGCCAGCAGAGCCCCGGGGGCGGTGGAGACCCAGTACTTC
D: TRBD1; V: TRBV14; size: once; J: TRBJ2-7; CDR3: CASSQLGQGYEQYF; DNA: TGTGCCAGCAGCCAACTGGGACAGGGCTACGAGCAGTACTTC
D: .; V: TRBV27; size: .; J: TRBJ2-1; CDR3: CASFGNEQFF; DNA: TGTGCCTCCTTCGGAAATGAGCAGTTCTTC
D: .; V: TRBV11-2; size: .; J: TRBJ2-1; CDR3: CASSSGTSMYNEQFF; DNA: TGTGCCAGCAGCTCCGGGACGTCAATGTACAATGAGCAGTTCTTC
D: TRBD2; V: TRBV11-3; size: .; J: TRBJ2-2; CDR3: CASSSLSGLAGGVAGELFF; DNA: TGTGCCAGCAGCTCACTTTCAGGGCTAGCGGGAGGAGTAGCCGGGGAGCTGTTTTTT
D: TRBD2; V: TRBV29-1; size: .; J: TRBJ2-5; CDR3: CSVLLASQVETQYF; DNA: TGCAGCGTTTTACTAGCGTCTCAAGTGGAGACCCAGTACTTC
D: .; V: TRBV7-2; size: .; J: TRBJ2-7; CDR3: CASSSGRNYEQYF; DNA: TGTGCCAGCAGCTCTGGACGGAACTACGAGCAGTACTTC
D: .; V: TRBV7-2; size: .; J: TRBJ2-2; CDR3: CASSLEPEYTGELFF; DNA: TGTGCCAGCAGCTTGGAACCTGAATACACCGGGGAGCTGTTTTTT
D: .; V: TRBV10-2; size: .; J: TRBJ2-1; CDR3: CASSESSNNEQFF; DNA: TGCGCCAGCAGTGAGTCTTCGAACAATGAGCAGTTCTTC
D: .; V: TRBV13; size: .; J: TRBJ2-1; CDR3: CASSTRGEQFF; DNA: TGTGCCAGCAGCACGAGAGGTGAGCAGTTCTTC
D: .; V: TRBV7-7; size: .; J: TRBJ2-5; CDR3: CASSLAFSEKTQYF; DNA: TGTGCTAGCAGCTTAGCTTTCTCAGAAAAGACCCAGTACTTC
D: .; V: TRBV5-5; size: .; J: TRBJ1-5; CDR3: CASSLVWTDNQPQHF; DNA: TGTGCCAGCAGCTTGGTCTGGACCGACAATCAGCCCCAGCATTTT
D: TRBD1; V: TRBV27; size: once; J: TRBJ2-7; CDR3: CASSSDRGLYEQYF; DNA: TGTGCCAGCAGTTCCGACAGGGGGCTTTACGAGCAGTACTTC
D: .; V: TRBV9; size: .; J: TRBJ2-7; CDR3: CASSFQGGYEQYF; DNA: TGTGCCAGCAGCTTCCAGGGGGGCTACGAGCAGTACTTC
D: .; V: TRBV10-2; size: .; J: TRBJ2-7; CDR3: CASSEKVGGVGEQYF; DNA: TGCGCCAGCAGTGAGAAAGTGGGGGGAGTGGGCGAGCAGTACTTC
D: .; V: TRBV29-1; size: .; J: TRBJ1-4; CDR3: CSVVAGADEKLFF; DNA: TGCAGCGTTGTGGCAGGCGCGGATGAAAAACTGTTTTTT
D: TRBD1; V: TRBV28; size: .; J: TRBJ2-3; CDR3: CASRLPGQPWGTDTQYF; DNA: TGTGCCAGCAGGCTCCCGGGACAGCCCTGGGGGACAGATACGCAGTATTTT
D: TRBD2; V: TRBV29-1; size: .; J: TRBJ2-7; CDR3: CSVTGTNSYEQYF; DNA: TGCAGCGTCACCGGGACTAACTCCTACGAGCAGTACTTC
D: .; V: TRBV2; size: .; J: TRBJ2-7; CDR3: CASKGSRDEQYF; DNA: TGTGCCAGCAAGGGTAGTAGGGACGAGCAGTACTTC
D: TRBD1; V: TRBV2; size: .; J: TRBJ2-5; CDR3: CASSPDRGGRETQYF; DNA: TGTGCCAGCAGTCCAGACAGGGGGGGGAGAGAGACCCAGTACTTC
D: .; V: TRBV7-2; size: .; J: TRBJ1-2; CDR3: CASSLGSPYGYTF; DNA: TGTGCCAGCAGCTTAGGCAGTCCCTATGGCTACACCTTC
D: .; V: TRBV7-9; size: .; J: TRBJ1-2; CDR3: CASSSLSGVGYTF; DNA: TGTGCCAGCAGCTCTCTATCAGGGGTCGGCTACACCTTC
D: TRBD2; V: TRBV7-9; size: .; J: TRBJ2-5; CDR3: CASSYRLADQETQYF; DNA: TGTGCCAGCAGCTATAGACTAGCGGATCAAGAGACCCAGTACTTC
D: .; V: TRBV7-9; size: .; J: TRBJ1-4; CDR3: CASSLIGNEKLFF; DNA: TGTGCCAGCAGCTTAATTGGTAATGAAAAACTGTTTTTT
D: .; V: TRBV11-2; size: .; J: TRBJ2-3; CDR3: CASSLPQGNPDTQYF; DNA: TGTGCCAGCAGCTTACCTCAGGGGAACCCAGATACGCAGTATTTT
D: .; V: TRBV18; size: .; J: TRBJ2-5; CDR3: CASSPTLQETQYF; DNA: TGTGCCAGCTCACCGACATTGCAAGAGACCCAGTACTTC
D: .; V: TRBV29-1; size: .; J: TRBJ2-7; CDR3: CSAIPAQGYEQYF; DNA: TGCAGCGCAATACCTGCGCAGGGTTACGAGCAGTACTTC
D: TRBD2; V: TRBV7-9; size: .; J: TRBJ2-1; CDR3: CASSSPRGGSNSYNEQFF; DNA: TGTGCCAGCAGCTCCCCCCGAGGCGGGAGTAACTCCTACAATGAGCAGTTCTTC